What follows are 14 T cell receptor beta chains derived from one specimen sequenced in a study of beta chain features in type 1 diabetes. Regarding the study as a whole: Among patients with Type 1 diabetes, TCRB CDR3s were moderately but significantly shorter in every one of the four CD4+ subsets.

For these TCRs, the target antigens are not known. Sequencing targeted expressed TCRB transcripts, as all isolated RNA had been reverse transcribed. Measured with immunoSEQ multiplex PCR; TCRdb has only the in-frame clones, and not every one. The sample lists hundreds of thousands of clones, about a tenth occurring once. The sequenced sample was central memory CD4+ T cells from blood. The receptors stem from a man younger than 40 with type 1 diabetes.

The V and J genes are TRBV28 and TRBJ2-3, with TRBD2 matching 9 bases. This CDR3 is 14 amino acids long. Looked up from germline, CDR1 is MDHEN and CDR2 is SYDVKM. J lost 1 base, V lost 7 bases, and 3 bases had no gene match. The CDR3 loop is CASNERGGTDTQYF. DNA of the CDR3: TGTGCCAGCAACGAGCGGGGGGGCACAGATACGCAGTATTTT.

This clone appeared many times. The V call is TRBV30, the J call TRBJ2-7; TRBD2 matches at 9 bases. CDR1 is GTSNPN, CDR2 SVGIG, per germline (reference sequence). The CDR3 has 13 amino acids. The ends lost 3 bases at V and 1 base at J; junction bases unmatched: 1. The CDR3 DNA reads TGTGCCTGGAGGGCGGGGGGGTCCTACGAGCAGTACTTC. This codes for CAWRAGGSYEQYF.

CDR3 sequence reads: CASSRNQQGTYGYTF. Written as DNA, the CDR3 is TGTGCCAGCAGCCGGAATCAACAGGGGACCTATGGCTACACCTTC. V gene TRBV5-6 combines with J gene TRBJ1-2, with TRBD1 matching over 7 bases. From germline, CDR1 is SGHDT and CDR2 YYEEEE. The CDR3 spans 15 residues. V was clipped by 4 bases and J by 4 bases; unmatched bases: 10.

This clone turned up a few times. The chain uses TRBV6-5 and TRBJ2-7; perhaps TRBD2 as D (6 bases). V lost 6 bases to trimming and J lost 3 bases, with 12 bases between them. Germline loops: CDR1 MNHEY, CDR2 SVGAGI. The CDR3 is 13 amino acids. This chain's CDR3 is CASSSGLHYEQYF. CDR3 DNA sequence: TGTGCCAGCAGCTCGGGACTTCACTACGAGCAGTACTTC.

This clone has a count of ten or more. V and J are TRBV9 and TRBJ2-3; D not resolved. V gave up 1 base and J gave up 2 bases, with 8 bases separating them. The germline V gene has CDR1 SGDLS and CDR2 YYNGEE. CDR3 length: 14 residues. The CDR3 spells CASSVQEHTDTQYF. The CDR3 DNA follows: TGTGCCAGCAGCGTACAGGAGCACACAGATACGCAGTATTTT. Based on the CDR3 plus reference TRBV9 and TRBJ2-3, the full variable domain is DSGVTQTPKHLITATGQRVTLRCSPRSGDLSVYWYQQSLDQGLQFLIQYYNGEERAKGNILERFSAQQFPDLHSELNLSSLELGDSALYFCASSVQEHTDTQYFGPGTRLTVL.

V usage is TRBV4-3 and J usage is TRBJ2-1; D unresolved. The germline V and J ends were trimmed by 1 base and 10 bases, with 14 bases remaining between them. The CDR3 loop spans 14 amino acids. Germline CDR1 is LGHNA and CDR2 is YSLEER. CDR3: CASSQALDWQEQFF. DNA for the CDR3: TGCGCCAGCAGCCAAGCACTTGACTGGCAAGAGCAGTTCTTC.

This clone has a handful of counts. CDR3 protein: CASSRDRVGDGQYF. The CDR3 nucleotides are TGTGCCAGCAGCCGGGACAGGGTTGGGGACGGGCAGTACTTC. The chain carries TRBV7-9 and TRBJ2-7; 9 nucleotides match TRBD1. CDR3 length: 14 amino acids. V gave up 5 bases and J gave up 9 bases; unmatched junction bases: 11. Germline V gene sequence: CDR1 SEHNR, CDR2 FQNEAQ (reference sequence).

The chain couples TRBV19 to TRBJ1-2; D perhaps matches TRBD1 (6 bases). This CDR3 spans 12 amino acids. The ends were cut back, 7 bases at V and 1 base at J, with 7 bases in the middle. In germline, CDR1 is LNHDA, CDR2 SQIVND (reference sequence). Here the CDR3 reads CASMDSNYGYTF. The CDR3, as DNA: TGTGCCAGTATGGACAGTAACTATGGCTACACCTTC. Supplemented by reference TRBV19 and TRBJ1-2, the full variable domain reads DGGITQSPKYLFRKEGQNVTLSCEQNLNHDAMYWYRQDPGQGLRLIYYSQIVNDFQKGDIAEGYSVSREKKESFPLTVTSAQKNPTAFYLCASMDSNYGYTFGSGTRLTVV.

This chain uses TRBV11-2 with TRBJ2-1, with TRBD1 matching 10 bases. The V segment lost 3 bases and the J segment 5 bases; nucleotides outside the gene matches: 4. Germline V gene sequence: CDR1 SGHAT, CDR2 FQNNGV. The length of the CDR3 is 15 residues. The CDR3 DNA reads TGTGCCAGCAGCTTCACCGGGACAGGGGACAATGAGCAGTTCTTC. This gives the protein CASSFTGTGDNEQFF.

In its sample, this clone was seen a few times. This chain uses TRBV7-2 with TRBJ1-2; no clear D. Germline V lookup: CDR1 SGHTA, CDR2 FQGNSA. V was cut by 1 base and J by 8 bases, with 8 bases left in between. This CDR3 comprises 12 residues. For the CDR3, the DNA is TGTGCCAGCAGCTTAGTCACGCACGGCTACACCTTC. This codes for CASSLVTHGYTF.

V gene TRBV30 combines with J gene TRBJ1-1; 9 positions match TRBD1. Germline V gene sequence: CDR1 GTSNPN, CDR2 SVGIG (reference sequence). The junction had 16 bases not matched to a gene; V was cut back by 2 bases and J by 6 bases. The CDR3 is 17 residues long. CDR3 in DNA: TGTGCCTGGAGTTCAAATCCCGGGACAGGGAGGAGAGCTGAAGCTTTCTTT. It is translated as CAWSSNPGTGRRAEAFF.

There are a few counts of this clone. The chain has TRBV30 and TRBJ1-1; D unclear. The germline V gene encodes CDR1 GTSNPN and CDR2 SVGIG (reference sequence). This CDR3 has 11 amino acids. Trimming took off 3 bases at V and 4 bases at J, with 6 bases between the two ends. The CDR3 region is CAWSWATEAFF. CDR3 DNA: TGTGCCTGGAGCTGGGCCACTGAAGCTTTCTTT.

The chain combines TRBV30 with TRBJ1-4; 9 positions match TRBD1. CDR3 length: 14 amino acids. The germline gives CDR1 GTSNPN, CDR2 SVGIG (reference sequence). J lost 6 bases, V lost 1 base, and 3 bases had no gene match. Written as DNA, the CDR3 is TGTGCCTGGAGTGATACAGGGGGCCATGAAAAACTGTTTTTT. It codes for CAWSDTGGHEKLFF.

This sequence joins TRBV9 and TRBJ2-7, with D possibly TRBD1 on 5 matching bases. Germline-derived CDR1 and CDR2 are SGDLS and YYNGEE. The CDR3 runs 14 residues. V was trimmed by 0 bases and J by 2 bases, leaving 9 bases between them. CDR3 nucleotide sequence: TGTGCCAGCAGCGTAGTTCCGACAGCCTACGAGCAGTACTTC. Amino acids: CASSVVPTAYEQYF.